The present T cell receptor beta chain was sequenced within a study of T-cell reconstitution after alpha-beta-depleted transplantation in children. Germline V CDR1 and CDR2: DFQATT, SNEGSKA (reference sequence). Trimming stripped 0 bases from V and 4 bases from J, with 22 bases between. CDR3 length: 18 residues. With respect to this clonotype: This may arise from a read error, as a much more abundant clone is one base away.

Unique molecular identifiers were used to barcode this TCRbeta library. TCRdb re-derived calls from the PCR reads in MiXCR, one entry per CDR3 protein. The sample lists almost 500,000 distinct CDR3 sequences, roughly a tenth occurring once. The sequence was obtained from a child aged 2-15 years with inherited bone marrow failure, due to receive a stem cell transplant. The gene calls are TRBV20-1 and TRBJ2-1; D may be TRBD2 (5 bases). Sequenced material: PBMCs, taken before TCRalphabeta/CD19-depleted stem cell transplant. CDR3 sequence (DNA): TGCAGTGCTAGAGATACCCAGCGGAGAGCGGAAAGTTACAATGAGCAGTTCTTC. Its protein product is CSARDTQRRAESYNEQFF.